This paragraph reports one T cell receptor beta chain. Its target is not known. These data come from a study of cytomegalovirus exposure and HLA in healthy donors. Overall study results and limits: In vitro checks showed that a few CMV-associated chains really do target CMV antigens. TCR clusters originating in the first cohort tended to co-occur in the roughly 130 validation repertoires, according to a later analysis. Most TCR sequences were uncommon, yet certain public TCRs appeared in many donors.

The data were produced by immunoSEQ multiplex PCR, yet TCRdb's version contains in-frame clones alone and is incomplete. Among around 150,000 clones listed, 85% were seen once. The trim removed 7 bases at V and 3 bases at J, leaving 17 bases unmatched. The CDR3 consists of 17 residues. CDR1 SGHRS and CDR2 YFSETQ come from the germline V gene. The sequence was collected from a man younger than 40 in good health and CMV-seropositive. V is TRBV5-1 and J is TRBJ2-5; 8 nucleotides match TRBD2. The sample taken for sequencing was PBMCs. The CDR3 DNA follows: TGCGCCAGCGCCGCCGGAACTAGCGGATGGGCAGAAGAGACCCAGTACTTC. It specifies CASAAGTSGWAEETQYF.